The 5 T cell receptor beta chains reported below all come from one sample, sequenced in a study of cytomegalovirus exposure and HLA in healthy donors. Use of 60 Vbeta and 13 Jbeta primers characterized the PCR. Sequencing was performed with immunoSEQ multiplex PCR; in TCRdb, only in-frame clones are kept and a portion is missing. Seen here are 100,000 to 150,000 clones, around 80% observed once, and the top ten hold about 1%. Sample: PBMCs. These receptors all stem from a woman aged 25 to 45 in good health and CMV-seronegative.

The chain employs TRBV5-1 and TRBJ2-7, with D tentatively TRBD2 (6 bases). Between the trimmed V and J ends, which lost 3 bases and 6 bases, there was a span of 10 bases. CDR3 length equals 12 residues. The germline V gene encodes CDR1 SGHRS and CDR2 YFSETQ. The CDR3 loop is CASSYLTSEQYF. In DNA form, the CDR3 reads TGCGCCAGCAGCTACCTGACTAGCGAGCAGTACTTC.

The chain links TRBV18 to TRBJ2-7; 8 bases map to TRBD2. CDR1 is KGHSH, CDR2 LQKENI, per germline. Unmatched junction bases numbered 4, after V lost 3 bases and J lost 3 bases. CDR3 length equals 14 residues. The CDR3 coding sequence is TGTGCCAGCTCACCCGGGACTAGAGACTACGAGCAGTACTTC. This gives the protein CASSPGTRDYEQYF.

The chain is built from TRBV4-3 and TRBJ1-3; no clear D. The germline V gene encodes CDR1 LGHNA and CDR2 YSLEER. The CDR3 is 15 amino acids. V was trimmed by 0 bases and J by 8 bases, leaving 14 bases between them. DNA of the CDR3: TGCGCCAGCAGCCAAGACCTCCGGCGCGGGGACACCATATATTTT. Residues: CASSQDLRRGDTIYF.

The chain has TRBV7-9 and TRBJ2-1, with 13 bases that match TRBD2. This CDR3 region has 16 residues. The V segment lost 1 base and the J segment 5 bases; nucleotides outside the gene matches: 2. Germline-derived CDR1 and CDR2 are SEHNR and FQNEAQ (reference sequence). The CDR3 DNA is TGTGCCAGCAGCTTAGGACTAGCGGGGGGTGACAATGAGCAGTTCTTC. Its protein product is CASSLGLAGGDNEQFF.

The V and J genes are TRBV7-2 and TRBJ1-5; weak D call: TRBD1 (5 bases). Trimming stripped 1 base from V and 3 bases from J, with 13 bases between. This CDR3 spans 16 amino acids. Germline assignment: CDR1 SGHTA and CDR2 FQGNSA. The DNA of the CDR3 is TGTGCCAGCAGCTTAGGATCGGCCAGGGACAATCAGCCCCAGCATTTT. Translation gives CASSLGSARDNQPQHF.